The 15 T cell receptor beta chains given below trace back to one sample, sequenced in a study of T cell responses to AZD1222 COVID-19 vaccine. Measured with immunoSEQ multiplex PCR; TCRdb has only the in-frame clones, and not every one. Of 100,000 to 150,000 clones in the sample, about 90% were seen once. The sample in question was peripheral blood, obtained on day 0 of AZD1222 vaccination. These receptors were taken from an adult in good health.

The gene calls are TRBV12-3 or TRBV12-4 and TRBJ1-2; 8 bases align to TRBD1. CDR3 length equals 13 residues. Germline trimming cut 1 base from V and 5 bases from J; bases unmatched to any gene: 0. The CDR3 protein is CASSLGQGYGYTF. The CDR3 DNA sequence: TGTGCCAGCAGTTTAGGACAGGGGTATGGCTACACCTTC.

The chain has TRBV4-1 and TRBJ1-2; TRBD1 might be the D (6 bases). This CDR3 contains 15 residues. Trimming shortened V by 1 base and J by 2 bases, and 11 bases separated the two germline ends. Germline CDR1 and CDR2: MGHRA and YSYEKL. The CDR3 reads CASSQAGQKNYGYTF. The CDR3 nucleotides read TGCGCCAGCAGCCAAGCAGGACAGAAAAACTATGGCTACACCTTC.

The chain combines TRBV9 with TRBJ1-1; maybe TRBD1 (6 bases). Per germline, CDR1 SGDLS and CDR2 YYNGEE. The CDR3 sequence is 16 residues long. Trimming took 2 bases from V and 1 from J, leaving 15 bases between them. The DNA for the CDR3 is TGTGCCAGCAGCGTTCTAACAGGGAGGACGAACACTGAAGCTTTCTTT. Translating gives CASSVLTGRTNTEAFF.

This chain uses TRBV11-2 with TRBJ2-7; TRBD2 aligns across 14 bases. V lost 6 bases, J lost 4 bases, and 11 bases stayed unmatched. The CDR3 has 17 residues. The germline V gene encodes CDR1 SGHAT and CDR2 FQNNGV. In DNA, the CDR3 is TGTGCCAGCAGTCCGGGACTAGCGGGAGAGGAGGGTTACGAGCAGTACTTC. Translation gives CASSPGLAGEEGYEQYF. Full variable domain (missing parts from reference TRBV11-2 and TRBJ2-7): EAGVAQSPRYKIIEKRQSVAFWCNPISGHATLYWYQQILGQGPKLLIQFQNNGVVDDSQLPKDRFSAERLKGVDSTLKIQPAKLEDSAVYLCASSPGLAGEEGYEQYFGPGTRLTVT.

This clone showed up just once. This sequence joins TRBV2 and TRBJ2-2, with a weak D call TRBD1 (5 bases). Deletions cut 8 bases from V and 1 base from J, with 11 bases between. This CDR3 contains 14 residues. From germline, CDR1 is SNHLY and CDR2 FYNNEI. This CDR3 reads CASLYGQNTGELFF. The CDR3, as DNA: TGTGCCAGCCTATATGGACAGAACACCGGGGAGCTGTTTTTT.

This chain links TRBV11-2 with TRBJ1-2; D remains unclear. This CDR3 has 14 residues. The V gene's germline CDR1 is SGHAT and CDR2 FQNNGV. With 0 bases removed from V and 8 bases from J, the gap between germline ends came to 13 bases. The CDR3 DNA follows: TGTGCCAGCAGCTTAGATCCCCAAGGGCAGGGCTACACCTTC. Amino acid sequence: CASSLDPQGQGYTF.

This chain's CDR3 is CASSLQGTSGHNEQFF. DNA for the CDR3: TGTGCCAGCAGCTTACAAGGGACTAGCGGCCACAATGAGCAGTTCTTC. The chain combines TRBV7-3 with TRBJ2-1; TRBD2 matches at 11 bases. CDR1 is SGHTA and CDR2 is FQGTGA in the germline V gene. V shed 2 bases and J 5 bases; nucleotides not matched to a gene: 5. The CDR3 extends over 16 amino acids.

The gene calls are TRBV9 and TRBJ2-1; the D is unclear. CDR3 size: 14 residues. Per the germline V gene, CDR1 is SGDLS and CDR2 is YYNGEE. Trimming removed 0 bases from V and 3 bases from J, with 7 bases in between. The chain's CDR3 is CASSVDTNYNEQFF. For the CDR3, the DNA is TGTGCCAGCAGCGTAGACACAAACTACAATGAGCAGTTCTTC.

The chain employs TRBV6-1 and TRBJ2-2; 7 bases are shared with TRBD1. Germline values: CDR1 MNHNS, CDR2 SASEGT. The length of the CDR3 is 18 residues. V was clipped by 1 base and J by 0 bases; unmatched bases: 8. Written as DNA, the CDR3 is TGTGCCAGCAGTGAAGTGTCACAGGGGTCCTCGAACACCGGGGAGCTGTTTTTT. This gives the protein CASSEVSQGSSNTGELFF.

The chain's CDR3 is CASSPLSGTGELFF. The DNA for the CDR3 is TGTGCCAGCAGCCCCCTCTCCGGGACCGGGGAGCTGTTTTTT. This rearrangement joins TRBV11-3 to TRBJ2-2, with no clear D. Trimming removed 5 bases at V and 5 bases at J, with 12 bases between. The CDR3 runs 14 residues. Per the germline V gene, CDR1 is SGHNT and CDR2 is YENEEA.

The chain has TRBV30 and TRBJ2-6, with D hard to call. CDR1 and CDR2 from the germline V gene are GTSNPN and SVGIG (reference sequence). V shed 5 bases and J shed 1 base, with 0 bases lying between them. The CDR3 is 11 residues long. Written as DNA, the CDR3 is TGTGCCTGGTCTGGGGCCAACGTCCTGACTTTC. Residues: CAWSGANVLTF.

The chain carries TRBV27 and TRBJ2-2; no definite D call. V lost 9 bases and J lost 0, with 14 bases in between. Germline CDR1 and CDR2: MNHEY and SMNVEV (reference sequence). The CDR3 totals 15 residues. The CDR3 reads CASRPGPANTGELFF. CDR3 sequence (DNA): TGTGCCAGTCGGCCCGGTCCCGCGAACACCGGGGAGCTGTTTTTT.

This chain links TRBV2 with TRBJ2-3; D may be TRBD1 or TRBD2 (6 bases each). CDR1 is SNHLY, CDR2 FYNNEI, per germline. This CDR3 is built from 16 residues. Trimming removed 8 bases at V and 1 base at J, with 19 bases between. CDR3: CASVRLGGAGTDTQYF. CDR3 nucleotide sequence: TGTGCCAGCGTCCGATTGGGGGGCGCGGGCACAGATACGCAGTATTTT.

The rearrangement joins TRBV7-2 to TRBJ2-7, with unresolved D. Germline CDR1 is SGHTA and CDR2 is FQGNSA. The ends were cut back, 1 base at V and 0 bases at J, with 16 bases in the middle. The CDR3 covers 17 residues. This CDR3 is CASSLGFGGSSSYEQYF. The CDR3 nucleotides are TGTGCCAGCAGCTTAGGGTTTGGCGGTTCGAGCTCCTACGAGCAGTACTTC.

This clone has just a few counts. The chain links TRBV3-1 (or the pseudogene TRBV3-2) to TRBJ1-2; D gene ambiguous. Trimming removed 4 bases at V and 7 bases at J, with 13 bases between. The CDR3 is 13 residues long. The V gene's germline CDR1 is LGHDT and CDR2 YNNKEL (reference sequence). The DNA for the CDR3 is TGTGCCAGCAGCCGAGAGACCATACCTGGCTACACCTTC. Translated: CASSRETIPGYTF.